Listed below are T cell receptor beta chains from one sample, sequenced in a study of cytomegalovirus exposure and HLA in healthy donors. Clones were read by immunoSEQ multiplex PCR, and TCRdb kept only the in-frame ones, dropping some. The profile shows around 180,000 clones, roughly 80% of them singletons. Sequencing used PBMCs. The origin of the receptors is a woman in her 50s in good health and CMV-seronegative. Each CDR3 is given with its conserved first and last residue. A D gene is named only where the DNA matches it firmly.

>TRBD1|TRBV5-1
CASSFTGDQETQYF
>TRBD2|TRBV27
CASSFRLAGGPNEQFF
>-|TRBV28
CASSLTEGYTF
>TRBD1|TRBV5-1
CASAGTGFDGYTF
>TRBD2|TRBV10-3
CAISQGLTSGPNTGELFF
>-|TRBV19
CASSIMSGNPYEQYF
>TRBD2|TRBV2
CASSEQAGALTGELFF
>TRBD1|TRBV2
CASSKSGTGGEPQHF
>-|TRBV5-1
CASSLDGGVNTGELFF
>-|TRBV5-1
CASSLVSNTEAFF
>TRBD1|TRBV28
CASSWGGQEGSKPQHF
>TRBD1|TRBV7-9
CASLPGTGGAENEQFF
>TRBD1|TRBV5-1
CASKGGTGAYEQYF
>TRBD1|TRBV9
CASSGGTGYEQYF
>-|TRBV15
CATSRDLLTGGAPVKLFF
>-|TRBV9
CASSRQDLNTGELFF
>TRBD1|TRBV2
CASSWDRATYEQYF
>TRBD1|TRBV7-2
CASSFYRQGELGTQYF
>TRBD1|TRBV19
CASSTGDGFQPQHF
>-|TRBV5-1
CASSESGPGYTF
>TRBD1|TRBV19
CATSPGQGVGYTF
>-|TRBV2
CASSYRAPWGASNTEAFF
>-|TRBV4-3
CASSQVNPGSYGYTF
>TRBD1|TRBV30
CAWSDQTGRYEKLFF
>-|TRBV11-3
CASSPGRFGNEQFF
>TRBD1|TRBV6-6
CASSYGTGRTQEIQYF
>TRBD1|TRBV11-2
CASSFRGRGYEQYF
>-|TRBV28
CASSLNAGVEKLFF
>-|TRBV6-6
CASTSSAVGQYF
>-|TRBV9
CASSVEVGAVYGYTF
>-|TRBV30
CAWYRRLNTEAFF
>TRBD2|TRBV10-1
CASSELAGGHTQYF
>-|TRBV15
CATSRDRAGETQYF
>-|TRBV18
CASSPPLSIRGNEQFF
>TRBD1|TRBV27
CASRGDRRSYEQYF
>TRBD2|TRBV27
CASKAGLDDYEQYF
>-|TRBV10-1
CASSESIRGEHYGYTF
>TRBD2|TRBV5-1
CASSSAGRVGNEQFF